This passage covers 15 T cell receptor beta chains from one sample sequenced in a study of radiotherapy plus CTLA-4 blockade in lung cancer. The repertoire was sequenced with immunoSEQ multiplex PCR; TCRdb's copy has only in-frame clones and lacks some. The sample holds tens of thousands of clones, 75% to 90% seen once. Here the sequenced sample was peripheral blood, taken from a patient treated with radiotherapy plus ipilimumab. The receptors derive from a human donor with non-small cell lung cancer who had a partial response to radiotherapy plus ipilimumab.

The V and J genes are TRBV30 and TRBJ2-6; D ambiguous. This CDR3 has 12 residues. V was trimmed by 7 bases and J by 4 bases, leaving 8 bases between them. The V gene's germline CDR1 is GTSNPN and CDR2 SVGIG (reference sequence). For the CDR3, the DNA is TGTGCCTACTGGTCCGGGGCCAACGTCCTGACTTTC. Translation: CAYWSGANVLTF.

The CDR3 loop is CASSLEGTSGRRGIQYF. The DNA for the CDR3 is TGTGCCAGCAGCTTAGAGGGGACTAGCGGGAGGAGGGGCATTCAGTACTTC. The rearrangement links TRBV7-2 to TRBJ2-4; TRBD2 matches 15 bases. From germline, CDR1 is SGHTA and CDR2 FQGNSA. V lost 1 base to trimming and J lost 9 bases; unmatched junction nucleotides: 7. The CDR3 runs to 17 residues.

The J gene is TRBJ2-1, the V gene TRBV5-4; 11 bases align to TRBD2. The CDR3 is 15 residues long. The germline CDR1 and CDR2 sequences are SGHNT and YYREEE (reference sequence). V was clipped by 3 bases and J by 8 bases; unmatched bases: 7. CDR3 region: CASSSSGRKNDEQFF. The CDR3 region has the DNA TGTGCCAGCAGCTCTAGCGGGAGGAAGAACGATGAGCAGTTCTTC.

CDR3 DNA: TGTGCCTGGAGTACCGGACTAGCGGGAGCTGTCGAGCAGTACTTC. As protein: CAWSTGLAGAVEQYF. The rearrangement links TRBV30 to TRBJ2-7; 13 bases line up with TRBD2. The CDR3 consists of 15 residues. V lost 2 bases to trimming and J lost 6 bases; unmatched junction nucleotides: 7. CDR1 GTSNPN and CDR2 SVGIG come from the germline V gene (reference sequence).

The rearrangement uses TRBV7-2 and TRBJ1-1, with a possible D match to TRBD1 (6 bases). V gave up 0 bases and J gave up 4 bases, with 12 bases separating them. There are 15 residues in the CDR3. Germline V gene lookup returns CDR1 SGHTA and CDR2 FQGNSA. The CDR3 sequence: CASSLAQGGGTEAFF. Here the CDR3 DNA reads TGTGCCAGCAGCTTAGCACAGGGAGGGGGCACTGAAGCTTTCTTT.

The chain joins TRBV28 to TRBJ2-7, with 8 bases aligning to TRBD1. This CDR3 is built from 15 residues. The germline V gene encodes CDR1 MDHEN and CDR2 SYDVKM. The ends lost 5 bases at V and 3 bases at J; junction bases unmatched: 9. In DNA form, the CDR3 reads TGTGCCAGCAGTCCCCGCGGGACAGGCGTCTACGAGCAGTACGTC. This codes for CASSPRGTGVYEQYV.

The chain carries TRBV5-1 and TRBJ2-7; D possibly corresponds to TRBD1 (6 bases). Trimming took off 5 bases at V and 0 bases at J, with 12 bases between the two ends. CDR1 is SGHRS and CDR2 is YFSETQ in the germline V gene. The length of the CDR3 is 14 residues. CDR3 bases: TGCGCCAGCAGTCAACAGGGCCTCTCCTACGAGCAGTACGTC. As protein: CASSQQGLSYEQYV.

The chain uses TRBV5-1 and TRBJ1-1, with no clear D. The CDR3 loop spans 17 amino acids. Between the trimmed V and J ends, which lost 4 bases and 0 bases, there was a span of 19 bases. Germline lookup yields CDR1 SGHRS and CDR2 YFSETQ. CDR3 sequence (DNA): TGCGCCAGCAGCCACGGGATTGTGTGGTCCATGAACACTGAAGCTTTCTTT. Amino acid sequence: CASSHGIVWSMNTEAFF. Full variable domain (remainder filled in from reference TRBV5-1 and TRBJ1-1): KAGVTQTPRYLIKTRGQQVTLSCSPISGHRSVSWYQQTPGQGLQFLFEYFSETQRNKGNFPGRFSGRQFSNSRSEMNVSTLELGDSALYLCASSHGIVWSMNTEAFFGQGTRLTVV.

The chain combines TRBV30 with TRBJ2-2; 10 nucleotides align to TRBD2. Germline V gene data show CDR1 as GTSNPN and CDR2 as SVGIG (reference sequence). The CDR3 is 13 amino acids. J lost 4 bases, V lost 7 bases, and 3 bases had no gene match. This chain's CDR3 is CALGTSATGELFF. The CDR3 DNA follows: TGTGCCTTAGGGACTAGCGCCACCGGGGAGCTGTTTTTT. Using reference TRBV30 and TRBJ2-2 for the parts outside the CDR3, the full variable domain is SQTIHQWPATLVQPVGSPLSLECTVEGTSNPNLYWYRQAAGRGLQLLFYSVGIGQISSEVPQNLSASRPQDRQFILSSKKLLLSDSGFYLCALGTSATGELFFGEGSRLTVL.

The V call is TRBV5-5, the J call TRBJ2-7; TRBD1 matches 8 bases. Trimming took 3 bases from V and 5 from J; bases not matched to a gene: 13. The germline V gene encodes CDR1 SGHKS and CDR2 YYEKEE (reference sequence). The CDR3 consists of 16 residues. The CDR3 DNA sequence: TGTGCCAGCAGCTCAGCCTTCAGGGGGCAGCAGCACGAGCAGTACTTC. It translates to CASSSAFRGQQHEQYF.

A single count supports this clone. V usage is TRBV28 and J usage is TRBJ1-2; D is undetermined. Germline CDR1 reads MDHEN; CDR2 reads SYDVKM. Trimming removed 8 bases at V and 4 bases at J, with 23 bases between. The CDR3 spans 16 residues. CDR3 loop: CASVARESNLLYGYTF. The CDR3 DNA sequence: TGTGCCAGCGTCGCCCGAGAATCCAATCTCCTCTATGGCTACACCTTC.

V usage is TRBV7-8 and J usage is TRBJ1-1, with 7 bases fitting TRBD1. This CDR3 is 15 amino acids long. Germline V CDR1 and CDR2: SGHVS, FQNEAQ. V trimming: 1 base; J trimming: 8 bases; junction bases outside the gene matches: 10. In DNA, the CDR3 is TGTGCCAGCAGCTTAGAATGGGGGGTACAGGGGGAAGCTTTCTTT. Residues: CASSLEWGVQGEAFF.

V gene TRBV7-9 combines with J gene TRBJ2-2; 7 positions match TRBD1. CDR3 size: 15 residues. V trimming: 2 bases; J trimming: 4 bases; junction bases outside the gene matches: 4. Germline V gene lookup returns CDR1 SEHNR and CDR2 FQNEAQ (reference sequence). As DNA, the CDR3 is TGTGCCAGCAGCTTATTAGGGGGCTCCACCGGGGAGCTGTTTTTT. As protein: CASSLLGGSTGELFF.

The chain combines TRBV28 with TRBJ1-5, with 8 bases identical to TRBD1. The germline CDR1 and CDR2 sequences are MDHEN and SYDVKM. CDR3 length equals 14 residues. J gave up 12 bases and V 8 bases, and 15 bases lay outside the gene matches. The CDR3 region is CASLGQGMSGVQHF. In DNA, the CDR3 is TGTGCCAGCCTCGGACAGGGTATGTCCGGGGTCCAGCATTTT.

This clone was seen more than once but under ten times. The CDR3 sequence is CASSTNQPQHF. The DNA for the CDR3 is TGTGCCAGCAGCACAAATCAGCCCCAGCATTTT. The chain recombines TRBV28 with TRBJ1-5; no firm D call. The germline CDR1 and CDR2 sequences are MDHEN and SYDVKM. The V gene lost 6 bases and the J gene lost 4 bases, with 4 bases spanning the gap. The CDR3 consists of 11 residues.